One and the same sample provided the 17 T cell receptor beta chains below, sequenced in a study of T-cell reconstitution after alpha-beta-depleted transplantation in children (dated by TCRdb to the mid-2010s). This specimen's treatment or condition label, per the study, means: allogeneic hematopoietic cell transplantation with graft depleted of TCRalphabeta T cells and CD19 B cells. The receptor library was made with PCR. Instrument used: Illumina HiSeq 2500. To normalize quantification of the TCRbeta repertoire, the TCR libraries were built with molecular barcoding that relied on unique molecular identifiers. TCRdb took the public reads, trimmed them with fastp at Q25, ran MiXCR for clone calling and kept in-frame beta chains. Every distinct CDR3 protein forms one entry, paired with its most common genes and DNA. The sample table shows fewer than 450,000 distinct CDR3 sequences, and 15% to 20% are seen once. The ten largest clones capture around two fifths of the sample.

The sample was PBMCs, mostly from graft donor cells, taken 360 days after TCRalphabeta/CD19-depleted stem cell transplant. Receptors originate from a male patient aged 2-9 years who had a stem cell transplant for acute lymphoblastic leukemia, so the T cells may come from the graft donor.

V gene TRBV4-2 combines with J gene TRBJ2-2; 11 bases are shared with TRBD2. Germline V gives CDR1 LGHNA, CDR2 YNFKEQ. Germline trimming cut 4 bases from V and 3 bases from J; bases unmatched to any gene: 4. The CDR3 extends over 16 amino acids. CDR3 region: CASSPGTSGHTGELFF. As DNA, the CDR3 is TGTGCCAGCAGCCCCGGGACTAGCGGACACACCGGGGAGCTGTTTTTT.

The chain recombines TRBV7-9 with TRBJ2-7, with 9 nucleotides matching TRBD1. The CDR3 runs to 17 residues. Trimming removed 1 base from V and 2 bases from J; junction bases left unmatched: 9. Germline assignment: CDR1 SEHNR and CDR2 FQNEAQ (reference sequence). CDR3 sequence reads: CASSLGDRGLLAYEQYF. In DNA form, the CDR3 reads TGTGCCAGCAGCTTAGGAGACAGGGGGTTACTCGCCTACGAGCAGTACTTC.

This clonotype appeared a few times. The chain is built from TRBV12-3 or TRBV12-4 and TRBJ2-2; 8 bases are shared with TRBD2. The V and J ends lost 3 bases and 7 bases, in that order; junction bases with no gene match: 10. The CDR3 is 16 amino acids. CDR3 sequence (DNA): TGTGCCAGCAGTTTTAGAAGCGGGAGTGGTGGCGGGGAGCTGTTTTTT. Protein sequence: CASSFRSGSGGGELFF.

CDR3 DNA: TGTGCCAGCAGCTTTGACAGGGGCCACGAGCAGTACTTC. Its protein is CASSFDRGHEQYF. The rearrangement links TRBV7-9 to TRBJ2-7; 8 bases line up with TRBD1. This CDR3 has 13 amino acids. J was trimmed by 5 bases and V by 3 bases; bases with no gene match: 3. Germline V gene data show CDR1 as SEHNR and CDR2 as FQNEAQ (reference sequence).

In its sample, this clonotype was seen a few times. The V and J genes are TRBV20-1 and TRBJ1-1; tentative D call: TRBD1 (5 bases). V was cut by 0 bases and J by 6 bases, with 14 bases left in between. The CDR3 covers 14 residues. Germline CDR1 is DFQATT and CDR2 is SNEGSKA (reference sequence). CDR3: CSARDAGGEAEAFF. Here the CDR3 DNA reads TGCAGTGCTAGAGATGCAGGAGGGGAAGCTGAAGCTTTCTTT.

There are a few counts of this clonotype. The gene calls are TRBV3-1 and TRBJ1-1; D perhaps matches TRBD1 (5 bases). Trimming cost V 5 bases and J 7 bases, with 8 bases left between them. Germline lookup yields CDR1 LGHDT and CDR2 YNNKEL (reference sequence). CDR3 length: 11 residues. CDR3 sequence (DNA): TGTGCCAGCAGCGACAGTAGTGAAGCTTTCTTT. Translation: CASSDSSEAFF.

The chain is built from TRBV12-1 and TRBJ2-4. TRBV12-1 is flagged as a pseudogene. The CDR3 contains 17 residues. CDR3 loop: CASSFAVLCLAKNIQYF. The CDR3 DNA follows: TGTGCCAGCAGCTTTGCGGTCCTCTGCTTAGCCAAAAACATTCAGTACTTC.

This clonotype has just a few counts. The chain recombines TRBV20-1 with TRBJ2-1, with D unclear. Trimming shortened V by 0 bases and J by 0 bases, and 6 bases separated the two germline ends. This CDR3 has 14 residues. Germline assignment: CDR1 DFQATT and CDR2 SNEGSKA (reference sequence). CDR3 sequence (DNA): TGCAGTGCTAGAGATTTTAGCTCCTACAATGAGCAGTTCTTC. Translated: CSARDFSSYNEQFF.

This clonotype occurred many times. The gene calls are TRBV24-1 and TRBJ2-3; D is uncertain. The length of the CDR3 is 13 residues. V was pared by 1 base and J by 5 bases, with 6 bases between. CDR1 is KGHDR, CDR2 SFDVKD, per germline. CDR3 sequence: CATSDFAEDTQYF. CDR3 coding DNA: TGTGCCACCAGTGATTTTGCCGAAGATACGCAGTATTTT.

This clonotype was seen a handful of times. The V call is TRBV15, the J call TRBJ2-2; D remains unclear. The CDR3 is made up of 12 amino acids. From germline, CDR1 is LNHNV and CDR2 YYDKDF (reference sequence). V lost 1 base to trimming and J lost 7 bases, with 4 bases between them. CDR3 region: CATSRGFGELFF. Here the CDR3 DNA reads TGTGCCACCAGCAGAGGATTCGGGGAGCTGTTTTTT.

This clonotype showed up just a few times. Germline and junction disagree at one end, which may indicate a read error. V is TRBV7-7 and J is TRBJ2-7; possibly TRBD1 for D (5 bases). The V gene's germline CDR1 is SSHAT and CDR2 FNYEAQ (reference sequence). This CDR3 comprises 17 residues. The DNA of the CDR3 is TGTGCTAGCAGCTTAGTACCAGGGCCCCGAAGGAGCTACGAGCAGTACTTC. It yields the protein CASSLVPGPRRSYEQYF.

The V gene is TRBV7-2, the J gene TRBJ2-7; 8 nucleotides match TRBD1. Germline trimming cut 0 bases from V and 3 bases from J; bases unmatched to any gene: 7. There are 16 residues in the CDR3. Per germline, CDR1 SGHTA and CDR2 FQGNSA. The CDR3 DNA is TGTGCCAGCAGCTTAGCGGAGACAGGGGCGGGCTACGAGCAGTACTTC. This codes for CASSLAETGAGYEQYF.

The genes are TRBV4-3 and TRBJ2-2, with 7 bases identical to TRBD1. CDR1 and CDR2 from the germline V gene are LGHNA and YSLEER. This CDR3 comprises 20 residues. Trimming cost V 0 bases and J 3 bases; bases outside gene matches: 16. The CDR3 DNA sequence: TGCGCCAGCAGCCAAGATAGGAACAGGGGAAGGGTAGGGGACACCGGGGAGCTGTTTTTT. Encoded protein: CASSQDRNRGRVGDTGELFF.

The chain recombines TRBV9 with TRBJ2-7; 9 nucleotides line up with TRBD2. V was clipped by 0 bases and J by 8 bases; unmatched bases: 6. This CDR3 has 14 residues. Germline lookup yields CDR1 SGDLS and CDR2 YYNGEE. The CDR3 spells CASSVGSGSWKQYF. As DNA, the CDR3 is TGTGCCAGCAGCGTAGGTAGCGGGAGTTGGAAGCAGTACTTC.

The sample holds a few counts of this clonotype. This chain connects TRBV12-3 or TRBV12-4 to TRBJ2-5, with a possible D match to TRBD1 (5 bases). The CDR3 is 15 residues long. Trimming took 3 bases from V and 0 from J, leaving 11 bases between them. CDR3: CASSLSGAYQETQYF. As DNA, the CDR3 is TGTGCCAGCAGTTTGAGTGGGGCGTACCAAGAGACCCAGTACTTC.

This clonotype was seen a few times. The V and J genes are TRBV6-1 and TRBJ2-6; D gene ambiguous. V dropped 6 bases and J dropped 1 base, with 10 bases sitting between them. CDR1 and CDR2 from the germline V gene are MNHNS and SASEGT. The CDR3 runs 15 residues. CDR3 sequence (DNA): TGTGCCAGCAGGATAACAGTATCTGGGGCCAACGTCCTGACTTTC. This encodes CASRITVSGANVLTF.

In this sample, this clonotype turned up a few times. This rearrangement joins TRBV20-1 to TRBJ1-3, with unresolved D. Germline V CDR1 and CDR2: DFQATT, SNEGSKA (reference sequence). With 5 bases removed from V and 2 bases from J, the gap between germline ends came to 19 bases. The CDR3 loop spans 16 amino acids. The CDR3: CSARAGGSGPGNTIYF. The CDR3, as DNA: TGCAGTGCTCGAGCCGGAGGGTCGGGTCCTGGAAACACCATATATTTT.